These T cell receptor beta chains were read from a single sample in a study of persistence of HIV-infected CD4 T cells. No antigen has been assigned to these receptors. TCRdb keeps only in-frame clones here, not all; method: immunoSEQ multiplex PCR. The data contain about 33,000 clones, over 80% of them singletons. Sequenced material: CD4+ T cells sorted from PBMCs after approximately 19-hour stimulation, taken from a patient who received antiretroviral therapy. These receptors all stem from an adult woman with HIV who was CMV-seropositive. Both conserved end residues are part of each CDR3. D genes are given only for firm matches. Size tells how often a clone was seen (once, few, many) or the class of an expanded clone, and some rows leave it out.

>TRBJ2-2|TRBD1|20|TRBV7-8|.
TGTGCCAGCAGCTTTATCTCCGGGACAGTTAAGACAGCGAACACCGGGGAGCTGTTTTTT
CASSFISGTVKTANTGELFF
>TRBJ2-1|TRBD1|16|TRBV7-9|.
TGTGCCAGCAGCTTAGTCGGGACAGGGGCCGGTAATGAGCAGTTCTTC
CASSLVGTGAGNEQFF
>TRBJ2-7|TRBD1|15|TRBV5-1|few
TGCGCCAGCAGCCTCACGACAGGGGGCTTCTACGAGCAGTACTTC
CASSLTTGGFYEQYF
>TRBJ1-1|.|17|TRBV5-1|.
TGCGCCAGCAGCTCCCTCGGGGGGGTTCGGTTGGACACTGAAGCTTTCTTT
CASSSLGGVRLDTEAFF
>TRBJ2-3|.|17|TRBV24-1|.
TGTGCCACCAGTGATTCGGTACGGACAGATAGCACAGATACGCAGTATTTT
CATSDSVRTDSTDTQYF
>TRBJ2-7|.|14|TRBV9|.
TGTGCCAGCAGCGTAGTTGGTGGTTGGAACGAGCAGTACTTC
CASSVVGGWNEQYF
>TRBJ1-5|.|15|TRBV10-2|.
TGCGCCAGCAGTGAAGGTGGATATAGCAATCAGCCCCAGCATTTT
CASSEGGYSNQPQHF
>TRBJ1-2|.|16|TRBV28|.
TGTGCCAGCAGTACCCACCTACGAGGGGCTAACTATGGCTACACCTTC
CASSTHLRGANYGYTF
>TRBJ2-2|TRBD2|15|TRBV6-1|.
TGTGCCAGCAGCTTTAGCGGGAGGGGTACCGGGGAGCTGTTTTTT
CASSFSGRGTGELFF
>TRBJ1-4|.|15|TRBV5-1|few
TGCGCCAGCAGGGATGTCACGACGAATAATGAAAAACTGTTTTTT
CASRDVTTNNEKLFF
>TRBJ1-6|.|13|TRBV2|.
TGTGCCAGCAGTGTTATGGTTAATTCACCCCTCCACTTT
CASSVMVNSPLHF
>TRBJ1-1|.|15|TRBV5-8|.
TGTGCCAGCAGCTACCGACCAACAGGAATCGCTGAAGCTTTCTTT
CASSYRPTGIAEAFF
>TRBJ1-5|.|14|TRBV7-9|few
TGTGCCAGCAGCCCGCAGGGAAACGGTCAGCCCCAGCATTTT
CASSPQGNGQPQHF
>TRBJ2-7|TRBD2|16|TRBV7-2|.
TGTGCCAGCAGCTTAGAGGGGACTAGCGGCCTCTACGAGCAGTACTTC
CASSLEGTSGLYEQYF
>TRBJ1-1|TRBD1|18|TRBV7-9|.
TGTGCCAGCAGCAACAGGGGGGGCGCTCCGAATTCAGGCACTGAAGCTTTCTTT
CASSNRGGAPNSGTEAFF
>TRBJ2-2|.|14|TRBV5-4|.
TGTGCCAGCAGCTCCCGTGTTGATACCGGGGAGCTGTTTTTT
CASSSRVDTGELFF
>TRBJ2-5|TRBD1|14|TRBV24-1|.
TGTGCCACCAGTGACCCAGGGGGTAGACAGACCCAGTACTTC
CATSDPGGRQTQYF
>TRBJ1-5|TRBD1|16|TRBV28|.
TGTGCCAGCAGTAAACTCCGGGACAGGGGATCTCAGCCCCAGCATTTT
CASSKLRDRGSQPQHF
>TRBJ1-1|.|13|TRBV5-1|.
TGCGCCAGCAGCCGGGACGGTGGGGCTGAAGCTTTCTTT
CASSRDGGAEAFF
>TRBJ2-7|.|11|TRBV24-1|.
TGTGCCACCAGTGACACCAACGAGCAGTACTTC
CATSDTNEQYF
>TRBJ2-2|.|15|TRBV11-3|few
TGTGCCAGCAGCCCGAGCGGACAGAACACCGGGGAGCTGTTTTTT
CASSPSGQNTGELFF
>TRBJ1-5|TRBD1|15|TRBV19|few
TGTGCCAGTAAACCGGGACAGGGTTCGACTCAGCCCCAGCATTTT
CASKPGQGSTQPQHF
>TRBJ1-1|.|15|TRBV15|.
TGTGCCACCAGCAGCGACTTGGACAGGAACACTGAAGCTTTCTTT
CATSSDLDRNTEAFF
>TRBJ1-1|.|14|TRBV25-1|.
TGTGCCAGCAGTGAACACTATGGGGACACTGAAGCTTTCTTT
CASSEHYGDTEAFF
>TRBJ2-1|.|16|TRBV10-3|.
TGTGCCATCAGTGACGATGGTGGCCCCCTATACAATGAGCAGTTCTTC
CAISDDGGPLYNEQFF
>TRBJ2-5|TRBD2|15|TRBV30|.
TGTGCCTGGAGTAGACTAGCGGGCGTGCGAGAGACCCAGTACTTC
CAWSRLAGVRETQYF
>TRBJ2-5|.|14|TRBV7-2|.
TGTGCCAGCAGTCTCAACAGGCCCCAAGGGACCCAGTACTTC
CASSLNRPQGTQYF
>TRBJ2-7|TRBD1|11|TRBV28|.
TGTGCCAGCAGCTCTAAACAGGGGGAGTACTTC
CASSSKQGEYF
>TRBJ2-2|.|14|TRBV5-1|.
TGCGCCAGCAATAGGGGCTCCGACACCGGGGAGCTGTTTTTT
CASNRGSDTGELFF
>TRBJ2-5|.|14|TRBV6-5|.
TGTGCCAGCAGTTTATCCTGGGGGGAAGAGACCCAGTACTTC
CASSLSWGEETQYF
>TRBJ2-7|.|15|TRBV15|.
TGTGCCACCAGCAGGTCCAGGGGTACTATCAACGAGCAGTACTTC
CATSRSRGTINEQYF
>TRBJ1-1|TRBD1|16|TRBV11-3|.
TGTGCCAGCAGCTCCCGCCGGAACAGGGGGGTTGGTGAAGCTTTCTTT
CASSSRRNRGVGEAFF
>TRBJ1-5|.|15|TRBV29-1|few
TGCAGCGTTGGGTGGGGGGACGTGAGCAATCAGCCCCAGCATTTT
CSVGWGDVSNQPQHF
>TRBJ2-5|.|13|TRBV14|.
TGTGCCAGCAGCCACGGGACAAGGCAGACCCAGTACTTC
CASSHGTRQTQYF
>TRBJ1-2|TRBD1|16|TRBV7-2|.
TGTGCCAGCAGCTTAGGCGCAGGGGGAAATGGCTATGGCTACACCTTC
CASSLGAGGNGYGYTF
>TRBJ1-1|.|15|TRBV5-1|.
TGCGCCAGCAGCTTGGTGGGGTATGGGAACACTGAAGCTTTCTTT
CASSLVGYGNTEAFF
>TRBJ2-7|.|13|TRBV2|.
TGTGCCAGCAGTGAGTTGGAAAACTACGAGCAGTACTTC
CASSELENYEQYF
>TRBJ2-1|.|11|TRBV29-1|.
TGCAGCTTTCTAGGGGGGAATGAGCAGTTCTTC
CSFLGGNEQFF
>TRBJ1-1|.|14|TRBV3-1/TRBV3-2|.
TGTGCCAGCAGCCAAGATACGGTGAACACTGAAGCTTTCTTT
CASSQDTVNTEAFF
>TRBJ2-7|.|15|TRBV6-2/TRBV6-3|.
TGTGCCAGCAGTCGTCCCGACAACTCCCTCTACGAGCAGTACTTC
CASSRPDNSLYEQYF
>TRBJ1-6|.|16|TRBV7-8|.
TGTGCCAGCAGCCCCGGGGGGGGCTCCTATAATTCACCCCTCCACTTT
CASSPGGGSYNSPLHF
>TRBJ1-2|TRBD1|15|TRBV2|.
TGTGCCAGCAGTGCCCCAAAGGGACAGGGCGGTGGCTACACCTTC
CASSAPKGQGGGYTF
>TRBJ2-2|.|15|TRBV7-9|once
TGTGCCAGCAGCTTAGCGAAAAAGAACACCGGGGAGCTGTTTTTT
CASSLAKKNTGELFF
>TRBJ2-3|TRBD2|16|TRBV5-6|.
TGTGCCAGCAGCTTGATAGGGAGGGTGGGCACAGATACGCAGTATTTT
CASSLIGRVGTDTQYF
>TRBJ2-1|.|15|TRBV7-2|few
TGTGCCAGCAGCTCGAGGGGGAGGGGGACACTTGAGCAGTTCTTC
CASSSRGRGTLEQFF
>TRBJ1-4|.|14|TRBV4-3|.
TGCGCCAGCAGCCAAGGATACACGGATGAAAAACTGTTTTTT
CASSQGYTDEKLFF
>TRBJ1-1|.|16|TRBV25-1|.
TGTGCCAGCAGTGAACCGGGATTGGGAAAGAACACTGAAGCTTTCTTT
CASSEPGLGKNTEAFF
>TRBJ1-4|.|13|TRBV6-1|once
TGTGCCAGCAGTGAAGCGCTCTCGGAAAAACTGTTTTTT
CASSEALSEKLFF
>TRBJ1-4|.|14|TRBV27|.
TGTGCCAGCAGTTCGGCAGGGTATTACGAAAAACTGTTTTTT
CASSSAGYYEKLFF
>TRBJ2-5|.|16|TRBV6-1|.
TGTGCCAGCAGTGAACAGGCAAGGAATGGGAGAGAGACCCAGTACTTC
CASSEQARNGRETQYF